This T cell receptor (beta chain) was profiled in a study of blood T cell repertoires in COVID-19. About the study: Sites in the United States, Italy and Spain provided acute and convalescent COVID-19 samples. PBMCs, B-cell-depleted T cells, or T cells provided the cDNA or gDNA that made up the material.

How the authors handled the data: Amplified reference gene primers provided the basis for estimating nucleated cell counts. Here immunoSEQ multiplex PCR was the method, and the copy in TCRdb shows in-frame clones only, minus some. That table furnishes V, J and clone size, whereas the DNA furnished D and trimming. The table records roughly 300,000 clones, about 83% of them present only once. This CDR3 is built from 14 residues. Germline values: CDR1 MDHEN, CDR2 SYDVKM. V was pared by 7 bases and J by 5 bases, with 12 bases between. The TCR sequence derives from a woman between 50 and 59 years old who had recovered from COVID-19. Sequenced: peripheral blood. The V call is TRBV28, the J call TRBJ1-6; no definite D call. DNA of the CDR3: TGTGCCAGCACCCTCCTGCAGAATAATTCACCCCTCCACTTT. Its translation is CASTLLQNNSPLHF.